Below, 15 T cell receptor beta chains from the same sample are listed, as sequenced in a study of identifying expanded T cells in peripheral blood. Data came from immunoSEQ multiplex PCR; TCRdb stores just in-frame clones and leaves some out. The data show 95,000 to 100,000 clones, with around nine tenths seen just once and about a sixth held by the top ten. The sample consisted of blood. The receptors originated from a person between 18 and 75 years old in good health.

The V call is TRBV12-5, the J call TRBJ2-7; no reliable D call. There are 15 residues in the CDR3. V lost 5 bases and J 0 bases, leaving 14 bases between the germline ends. Germline V CDR1 and CDR2: LGHNT, FRNRAP. CDR3 sequence: CASGPSRPSSYEQYF. The CDR3 DNA reads TGTGCTAGTGGTCCCTCACGACCGAGCTCCTACGAGCAGTACTTC.

The chain uses TRBV9 and TRBJ2-4, with TRBD1 identical over 7 bases. V lost 0 bases and J lost 7; bases outside the gene matches: 13. CDR1 and CDR2 from the germline V gene are SGDLS and YYNGEE. The CDR3 is made up of 17 amino acids. Here the CDR3 DNA reads TGTGCCAGCAGCGTAGGTGAAGGGGGCTTTAGTAGTAACATTCAGTACTTC. This codes for CASSVGEGGFSSNIQYF. The variable domain in full, completed from reference TRBV9 and TRBJ2-4, reads DSGVTQTPKHLITATGQRVTLRCSPRSGDLSVYWYQQSLDQGLQFLIQYYNGEERAKGNILERFSAQQFPDLHSELNLSSLELGDSALYFCASSVGEGGFSSNIQYFGAGTRLSVL.

This clone was found once. J is TRBJ2-1 and V is TRBV5-4; D remains ambiguous. Germline V gives CDR1 SGHNT, CDR2 YYREEE (reference sequence). The CDR3 runs to 15 residues. V was trimmed by 4 bases and J by 7 bases, leaving 18 bases between them. The DNA of the CDR3 is TGTGCCAGCAGCACATTCACCCCCCTGGGGAATGAGCAGTTCTTC. It specifies CASSTFTPLGNEQFF.

The gene calls are TRBV21-1 and TRBJ2-7; the DNA was not compared with TRBD1, the D call given in the table. TRBV21-1 counts as a pseudogene. The CDR3 spans 16 residues. Here the CDR3 reads CASSTTPGTGVYEQYF. DNA of the CDR3: TGTGCCAGCAGCACGACCCCCGGGACAGGGGTCTACGAGCAGTACTTC.

This chain connects TRBV6-4 to TRBJ1-6; D is undetermined. V lost 2 bases and J lost 7, with 9 bases in between. The CDR3 spans 14 residues. Germline values: CDR1 MRHNA, CDR2 SNTAGT. CDR3 DNA: TGTGCCAGCAGTGACAGGGATTCCAATTCACCCCTCCACTTT. It translates to CASSDRDSNSPLHF.

A note on this clone: At one boundary the junction diverges from the germline segment, which might be a read error. This chain links TRBV4-2 with TRBJ2-1; D remains unclear. Germline V gene sequence: CDR1 LGHNA, CDR2 YNFKEQ. This CDR3 comprises 17 residues. The CDR3 coding sequence is TGTGCCAGCAGCCAAGATTTAGGTGGGGTCTACTACGATGAGCAGTTCTTC. It translates to CASSQDLGGVYYDEQFF.

V is TRBV19 and J is TRBJ1-5, with no clear D. V shed 0 bases and J shed 2 bases, with 8 bases lying between them. CDR3 length: 15 amino acids. Germline CDR1 reads LNHDA; CDR2 reads SQIVND (reference sequence). The CDR3 region has the DNA TGTGCCAGTAGTATAGATCGGGCAGGCAATCAGCCCCAGCATTTT. Its protein product is CASSIDRAGNQPQHF.

CDR3 nucleotide sequence: TGCGCCAGCAGCCAAGATGGGGCAGGGATCTACGAGCAGTACTTC. Protein sequence: CASSQDGAGIYEQYF. The V and J genes are TRBV4-3 and TRBJ2-7; TRBD1 might be the D (5 bases). The CDR3 has 15 residues. CDR1 LGHNA and CDR2 YSLEER come from the germline V gene. V was clipped by 0 bases and J by 3 bases, with 12 bases between them.

J is TRBJ1-2 and V is TRBV7-9, with a tentative D call TRBD1 (6 bases). V lost 1 base, J lost 5 bases, and 14 bases lay in between. This CDR3 is built from 15 residues. The V gene's germline CDR1 is SEHNR and CDR2 FQNEAQ (reference sequence). This CDR3 is CASSLDRVYSYGYTF. The CDR3 DNA reads TGTGCCAGCAGCTTAGACAGGGTCTACAGTTATGGCTACACCTTC.

The genes are TRBV13 and TRBJ2-2; no firm D call. Trimming stripped 3 bases from V and 4 bases from J, with 9 bases between. This CDR3 region has 14 residues. Germline V gives CDR1 PRHDT, CDR2 FYEKMQ (reference sequence). CDR3 sequence reads: CASSFRVITGELFF. DNA of the CDR3: TGTGCCAGCAGCTTTCGAGTCATCACCGGGGAGCTGTTTTTT.

This clone was seen a few times. This chain uses TRBV27 with TRBJ2-7, with D possibly being TRBD2 (6 bases). V was pared by 4 bases and J by 5 bases, with 15 bases between. CDR1 is MNHEY and CDR2 is SMNVEV in the germline V gene (reference sequence). This CDR3 has 14 residues. CDR3 sequence reads: CASSSIADSHEQYF. CDR3 DNA sequence: TGTGCCAGCAGTTCAATAGCGGACTCGCACGAGCAGTACTTC.

This chain connects TRBV2 to TRBJ2-1; D ambiguous. V shed 9 bases and J shed 5 bases, with 14 bases lying between them. Looked up from germline, CDR1 is SNHLY and CDR2 is FYNNEI. The length of the CDR3 is 13 residues. The CDR3 bases are TGTGCCAGTAAACGGGCCTTAAACAATGAGCAGTTCTTC. It specifies CASKRALNNEQFF.

The chain is built from TRBV19 and TRBJ1-2; D ambiguous. Germline assignment: CDR1 LNHDA and CDR2 SQIVND (reference sequence). Trimming left V 6 bases short and J 2 bases short, with 16 bases between. This CDR3 has 15 amino acids. The CDR3 spells CASSHAGSQNYGYTF. The CDR3 coding sequence is TGTGCCAGTAGCCACGCGGGGAGTCAAAACTATGGCTACACCTTC. Together with reference TRBV19 and TRBJ1-2, the CDR3 gives the full variable domain: DGGITQSPKYLFRKEGQNVTLSCEQNLNHDAMYWYRQDPGQGLRLIYYSQIVNDFQKGDIAEGYSVSREKKESFPLTVTSAQKNPTAFYLCASSHAGSQNYGYTFGSGTRLTVV.

The chain links TRBV18 to TRBJ2-2; maybe TRBD2 (6 bases). The germline V and J ends were trimmed by 2 bases and 0 bases, with 10 bases remaining between them. Looked up from germline, CDR1 is KGHSH and CDR2 is LQKENI. This CDR3 spans 16 amino acids. CDR3 DNA: TGTGCCAGCTCACCAGGAGGGTCCGCGAACACCGGGGAGCTGTTTTTT. Protein: CASSPGGSANTGELFF. Filled out from reference TRBV18 and TRBJ2-2, the complete variable domain reads NAGVMQNPRHLVRRRGQEARLRCSPMKGHSHVYWYRQLPEEGLKFMVYLQKENIIDESGMPKERFSAEFPKEGPSILRIQQVVRGDSAAYFCASSPGGSANTGELFFGEGSRLTVL.

The chain uses TRBV7-7 and TRBJ2-5; 8 bases fit TRBD2. Trimming cost V 5 bases and J 6 bases; bases outside gene matches: 14. The CDR3 totals 16 residues. CDR1 SSHAT and CDR2 FNYEAQ come from the germline V gene (reference sequence). CDR3 sequence: CASSQTGVAGTQTQYF. The CDR3, as DNA: TGTGCCAGCAGCCAGACGGGGGTAGCGGGGACCCAGACCCAGTACTTC.